This is a list of T cell receptor beta chains from one sample in a study of T-cell reconstitution after alpha-beta-depleted transplantation in children. MiXCR, applied by TCRdb to the PCR reads, yields one record per CDR3 protein. The sample has 500,000 or so distinct CDR3 sequences, about an eighth seen once; the top ten hold roughly 15%. The sequenced sample was PBMCs, mostly from graft donor cells, obtained 180 days after TCRalphabeta/CD19-depleted stem cell transplant. The receptors here all came from a female patient between 2 and 10 years old who had a stem cell transplant for aplastic anemia, so the T cells may come from the graft donor. CDR3s include the opening cysteine and the closing phenylalanine or tryptophan. The order of the fields is D gene, clone size, V gene, J gene, CDR3 DNA, CDR3 protein. A D gene is named only where the DNA matches it firmly. A clone size is listed for some rows: how often the clone was seen (once, few, many), or a class if it is expanded.

D gene: TRBD1
clone size: few
V gene: TRBV27
J gene: TRBJ1-4
CDR3 DNA: TGTGCCAGCAGTTTAAATCCGGGACAGGTCGCAACTAATGAAAAACTGTTTTTT
CDR3 protein: CASSLNPGQVATNEKLFF

D gene: NA
clone size: NA
V gene: TRBV15
J gene: TRBJ2-1
CDR3 DNA: TGTGCCACCAGGTCAACAGCTTACAATGAGCAGTTCTTC
CDR3 protein: CATRSTAYNEQFF

D gene: NA
clone size: few
V gene: TRBV7-8
J gene: TRBJ1-1
CDR3 DNA: TGTGCCAGCAGCTTAGCCCAAGGTCCCCGAGGGACTGAAGCTTTCTTT
CDR3 protein: CASSLAQGPRGTEAFF

D gene: NA
clone size: many
V gene: TRBV6-6
J gene: TRBJ1-5
CDR3 DNA: TGTGCCAGCACTAACGGACAGCCCCAGCATTTT
CDR3 protein: CASTNGQPQHF

D gene: NA
clone size: NA
V gene: TRBV3-1
J gene: TRBJ2-5
CDR3 DNA: TGTGCCAGCAGCCAAGATTGGAGCGGACCCCAAGAGACCCAGTACTTC
CDR3 protein: CASSQDWSGPQETQYF

D gene: NA
clone size: NA
V gene: TRBV28
J gene: TRBJ2-5
CDR3 DNA: TGTGCCAGCAGTTTCTGGGGTGAAGAGACCCAGTACTTC
CDR3 protein: CASSFWGEETQYF

D gene: NA
clone size: few
V gene: TRBV2
J gene: TRBJ2-2
CDR3 DNA: TGTGCCAGCGAGCCCCGCGTTAGCACCGGGGAGCTGTTTTTT
CDR3 protein: CASEPRVSTGELFF

D gene: NA
clone size: NA
V gene: TRBV4-1
J gene: TRBJ2-3
CDR3 DNA: TGCGCCAGCAGCCAAGACTGCAGAGGCAGCACAGATACGCAGTATTTT
CDR3 protein: CASSQDCRGSTDTQYF

D gene: NA
clone size: few
V gene: TRBV4-3
J gene: TRBJ1-4
CDR3 DNA: TGCGCCAGCAGCCAAGATCCATGGACGGGGGAGGAAAAACTGTTTTTT
CDR3 protein: CASSQDPWTGEEKLFF

D gene: NA
clone size: NA
V gene: TRBV20-1
J gene: TRBJ2-7
CDR3 DNA: TGCAGCCTACAAGTGAGTCGGGAGCAGTACTTC
CDR3 protein: CSLQVSREQYF

D gene: NA
clone size: many
V gene: TRBV9
J gene: TRBJ2-6
CDR3 DNA: TGTGCCAGCAGCGGTTCTCTGGGGGCCAACGTCCTGACTTTC
CDR3 protein: CASSGSLGANVLTF

D gene: TRBD2
clone size: few
V gene: TRBV11-2
J gene: TRBJ2-7
CDR3 DNA: TGTGCCAGCAGCTTAGGCCCCCGTGGGGGTAGCGGGAAAGGCGAGCAGTACTTC
CDR3 protein: CASSLGPRGGSGKGEQYF

D gene: TRBD2
clone size: many
V gene: TRBV4-3
J gene: TRBJ2-7
CDR3 DNA: TGCGCCAGCAGCCAAAGACTAGCGGGAGTGGGTGAGCAGTACTTC
CDR3 protein: CASSQRLAGVGEQYF

D gene: TRBD2
clone size: NA
V gene: TRBV7-2
J gene: TRBJ2-5
CDR3 DNA: TGTGCCAGCAGCTTAGTGGGCGCGGGAGGCAAGACCCAGTACTTC
CDR3 protein: CASSLVGAGGKTQYF

D gene: TRBD2
clone size: NA
V gene: TRBV12-3/TRBV12-4
J gene: TRBJ2-1
CDR3 DNA: TGTGCCAGCAGCTGGAGCGGGGATCAATACAATGAGCAGTTCTTC
CDR3 protein: CASSWSGDQYNEQFF

D gene: NA
clone size: few
V gene: TRBV4-3
J gene: TRBJ1-1
CDR3 DNA: TGCGCCAGCAGCCCCCGAGCAGTCGAGACTTACACTGAAGCTTTCTTT
CDR3 protein: CASSPRAVETYTEAFF

D gene: NA
clone size: few
V gene: TRBV27
J gene: TRBJ1-6
CDR3 DNA: TGTGCCAGCGGCTTGACCCTGGGGGATTCACCCCTCCACTTT
CDR3 protein: CASGLTLGDSPLHF

D gene: NA
clone size: few
V gene: TRBV11-2
J gene: TRBJ2-3
CDR3 DNA: TGTGCCAGCAGCTTATGGGGCAGATCCGGGACTAGCACAGATACGCAGTATTTT
CDR3 protein: CASSLWGRSGTSTDTQYF

D gene: TRBD1
clone size: NA
V gene: TRBV20-1
J gene: TRBJ2-2
CDR3 DNA: TGCAGTGCTACACAGGGGGCCGGCGGGGAGCTGTTTTTT
CDR3 protein: CSATQGAGGELFF

D gene: NA
clone size: many
V gene: TRBV4-3
J gene: TRBJ2-5
CDR3 DNA: TGCGCCAGCAGCCAAGAGGAAGGTCGAGGGACCCAGTACTTC
CDR3 protein: CASSQEEGRGTQYF

D gene: NA
clone size: NA
V gene: TRBV18
J gene: TRBJ1-2
CDR3 DNA: TGTGCCAGCTCAAACAGGGATGGCTACACCTTC
CDR3 protein: CASSNRDGYTF

D gene: NA
clone size: many
V gene: TRBV9
J gene: TRBJ2-5
CDR3 DNA: TGTGCCAGCAGCGTAGGGGGGATCGAAGAGACCCAGTACTTC
CDR3 protein: CASSVGGIEETQYF

D gene: NA
clone size: NA
V gene: TRBV6-1
J gene: TRBJ1-1
CDR3 DNA: TGTGCCAGCAGTGCCCCCAGGGTGATGAACACTGAAGCTTTCTTT
CDR3 protein: CASSAPRVMNTEAFF

D gene: TRBD2
clone size: NA
V gene: TRBV12-3/TRBV12-4
J gene: TRBJ2-1
CDR3 DNA: TGTGCCAGCACTAATGGAGGCGCGGGAGGGCCGTGGAGCTACAATGAGCAGTTCTTC
CDR3 protein: CASTNGGAGGPWSYNEQFF